Presented here are 31 T cell receptor beta chains from one specimen sequenced in a study of blood T cell repertoires in COVID-19. Profiling relied on immunoSEQ multiplex PCR, and the TCRdb table lists in-frame clones only, not all of them. The table shows more than 60,000 clones, with 90% occurring only once. Input material: peripheral blood. These receptors were obtained from a human donor in a cohort sampled during active COVID-19.

The chain employs TRBV10-3 and TRBJ1-1, with a possible D match to TRBD1 (6 bases). Trimming took 6 bases from V and 4 from J, leaving 12 bases between them. The CDR3 totals 13 residues. Germline CDR1 reads ENHRY; CDR2 reads SYGVKD. CDR3 nucleotide sequence: TGTGCCATCAGCCCAGGGGAACTCACTGAAGCTTTCTTT. This encodes CAISPGELTEAFF.

CDR3 sequence: CASSLDAGYVTDTQYF. CDR3 in DNA: TGTGCCAGCAGCTTAGATGCAGGGTACGTAACAGATACGCAGTATTTT. The chain links TRBV7-2 to TRBJ2-3; tentatively, D is TRBD1 (5 bases). Trimming shortened V by 1 base and J by 3 bases, and 14 bases separated the two germline ends. The germline CDR1 and CDR2 sequences are SGHTA and FQGNSA. CDR3 length: 16 residues.

The chain joins TRBV25-1 to TRBJ1-2, with 9 nucleotides matching TRBD1. Germline V gene data show CDR1 as MGHDK and CDR2 as SYGVNS. This CDR3 is 12 amino acids long. The V and J ends lost 8 bases and 7 bases, in that order; junction bases with no gene match: 5. CDR3 protein: CASRGTGTGYTF. CDR3 DNA sequence: TGTGCCAGCCGAGGGACAGGGACTGGCTACACCTTC.

The chain has TRBV24-1 and TRBJ1-5; 8 nucleotides agree with TRBD1. V shed 3 bases, J shed 2 bases, and the junction held 5 bases outside the gene matches. This CDR3 spans 16 amino acids. Germline V gene data show CDR1 as KGHDR and CDR2 as SFDVKD. CDR3 DNA: TGTGCCACCAGTGATCCGACAGGGGAAGGCAATCAGCCCCAGCATTTT. Translated: CATSDPTGEGNQPQHF.

V is TRBV9 and J is TRBJ1-1; perhaps TRBD1 as D (6 bases). Between the trimmed V and J ends, which lost 2 bases and 9 bases, there was a span of 14 bases. Germline V lookup: CDR1 SGDLS, CDR2 YYNGEE. The length of the CDR3 is 13 residues. CDR3 bases: TGTGCCAGCAGCGTTAGGGACACTTTACAAGCTTTCTTT. This translates into CASSVRDTLQAFF.

Only a few counts were recorded for this clone. This sequence joins TRBV7-8 and TRBJ2-7; D is undetermined. V lost 5 bases, J lost 5 bases, and 10 bases lay in between. Germline V lookup: CDR1 SGHVS, CDR2 FQNEAQ. CDR3 length: 12 residues. Here the CDR3 DNA reads TGTGCCAGCAGCCCTGGCCACCACGAGCAGTACTTC. This sequence encodes CASSPGHHEQYF.

The genes are TRBV7-8 and TRBJ1-3; tentatively, D is TRBD1 (5 bases). Germline values: CDR1 SGHVS, CDR2 FQNEAQ. The CDR3 length is 15 residues. V was trimmed by 4 bases and J by 3 bases, leaving 13 bases between them. The CDR3 protein is CASSSPQGNGNTIYF. The CDR3 bases are TGTGCCAGCAGCTCACCCCAGGGAAATGGAAACACCATATATTTT.

The rearrangement uses TRBV7-8 and TRBJ1-2, with a tentative D call TRBD1 (5 bases). The length of the CDR3 is 12 residues. Trimming stripped 5 bases from V and 7 bases from J, with 11 bases between. Germline V gene lookup returns CDR1 SGHVS and CDR2 FQNEAQ. The CDR3 sequence is CASSQEQGGYTF. The CDR3 nucleotides read TGTGCCAGCAGCCAGGAGCAGGGTGGCTACACCTTC.

This clone was picked up a small number of times. The chain employs TRBV19 and TRBJ1-6; tentatively, D is TRBD1 (5 bases). Germline CDR1 and CDR2: LNHDA and SQIVND (reference sequence). V lost 10 bases and J lost 9, with 16 bases in between. CDR3 length equals 13 residues. CDR3 sequence reads: CATAGSGGSPLHF. CDR3 coding DNA: TGTGCCACCGCGGGGTCGGGGGGTTCACCCCTCCACTTT.

V gene TRBV5-5 combines with J gene TRBJ1-1, with D maybe TRBD1 (6 bases). The germline gives CDR1 SGHKS, CDR2 YYEKEE (reference sequence). V lost 4 bases and J 3 bases, leaving 10 bases between the germline ends. This CDR3 contains 13 residues. CDR3 protein: CASSDGGHTEAFF. CDR3 coding DNA: TGTGCCAGCAGCGACGGGGGGCACACTGAAGCTTTCTTT. Full variable domain (remainder filled in from reference TRBV5-5 and TRBJ1-1): DAGVTQSPTHLIKTRGQQVTLRCSPISGHKSVSWYQQVLGQGPQFIFQYYEKEERGRGNFPDRFSARQFPNYSSELNVNALLLGDSALYLCASSDGGHTEAFFGQGTRLTVV.

The chain links TRBV19 to TRBJ1-5, with D perhaps TRBD1 (6 bases). Germline lookup yields CDR1 LNHDA and CDR2 SQIVND (reference sequence). Trimming took off 11 bases at V and 3 bases at J, with 17 bases between the two ends. The CDR3 contains 14 residues. The CDR3, as DNA: TGTGCCGGGGGCCCGGGTGGGAACAATCAGCCCCAGCATTTT. Its protein is CAGGPGGNNQPQHF.

In its sample, this clone was seen a few times. The rearrangement joins TRBV20-1 to TRBJ1-3, with TRBD1 as a possible D gene (6 bases). V was clipped by 3 bases and J by 0 bases, with 15 bases between them. This CDR3 contains 16 residues. Germline V CDR1 and CDR2: DFQATT, SNEGSKA (reference sequence). CDR3 nucleotide sequence: TGCAGTGCTAGTGGGGGGGGCTCAAGCTCTGGAAACACCATATATTTT. Its protein is CSASGGGSSSGNTIYF.

The chain has TRBV19 and TRBJ1-5; 9 bases fit TRBD1. CDR1 and CDR2 (germline): LNHDA, SQIVND (reference sequence). CDR3 length: 14 amino acids. Losses at the gene ends were 4 bases for V and 6 bases for J; bases not matched to a gene: 4. CDR3 region: CASSTDRGGQPQHF. In DNA, the CDR3 is TGTGCCAGTAGTACCGACAGGGGGGGTCAGCCCCAGCATTTT.

The chain links TRBV27 to TRBJ2-7, with 9 bases fitting TRBD1. The germline V gene encodes CDR1 MNHEY and CDR2 SMNVEV (reference sequence). The CDR3 runs 14 residues. The V segment lost 7 bases and the J segment 3 bases; nucleotides outside the gene matches: 7. The CDR3 bases are TGTGCCAGCACACGGACAGGGGTTCACTACGAGCAGTACTTC. This encodes CASTRTGVHYEQYF.

The chain has TRBV6-1 and TRBJ2-3, with 10 bases that match TRBD1. CDR1 MNHNS and CDR2 SASEGT come from the germline V gene. V trimming: 3 bases; J trimming: 3 bases; junction bases outside the gene matches: 12. The CDR3 extends over 18 amino acids. The DNA of the CDR3 is TGTGCCAGCAGTGATCGGCCCTTGACAGGGGGCACGACAGATACGCAGTATTTT. It codes for CASSDRPLTGGTTDTQYF.

This chain links TRBV19 with TRBJ1-3; possible D gene TRBD1, 5 bases. CDR1 and CDR2 (germline): LNHDA, SQIVND (reference sequence). Trimming stripped 10 bases from V and 0 bases from J, with 16 bases between. The CDR3 covers 15 residues. Here the CDR3 reads CATHTWGVSGNTIYF. CDR3 nucleotides: TGTGCCACCCACACGTGGGGGGTCTCTGGAAACACCATATATTTT.

The chain combines TRBV19 with TRBJ2-3; possible D gene TRBD2, 6 bases. V lost 7 bases to trimming and J lost 4 bases, with 18 bases between them. The CDR3 totals 15 residues. Germline CDR1 and CDR2: LNHDA and SQIVND (reference sequence). The CDR3 region has the DNA TGTGCCAGTACAAATCGGGGGAATCGTGCAGATACGCAGTATTTT. This gives the protein CASTNRGNRADTQYF.

J is TRBJ2-1 and V is TRBV5-6, with TRBD2 matching over 8 bases. CDR3 length equals 14 residues. CDR1 and CDR2 (germline): SGHDT, YYEEEE. V shed 2 bases and J 9 bases; nucleotides not matched to a gene: 7. CDR3 region: CASSFRGGRGEQFF. CDR3 DNA: TGTGCCAGCAGCTTTCGGGGGGGCCGGGGTGAGCAGTTCTTC.

V gene TRBV5-6 combines with J gene TRBJ2-1; TRBD2 aligns across 7 bases. Germline lookup yields CDR1 SGHDT and CDR2 YYEEEE. The CDR3 spans 17 residues. The V and J ends lost 1 base and 8 bases, in that order; junction bases with no gene match: 15. The CDR3 bases are TGTGCCAGCAGCTTGATCCCTTTGGGGGGGTTGGGCGATGAGCAGTTCTTC. Translating gives CASSLIPLGGLGDEQFF.

The chain has TRBV28 and TRBJ1-6; D uncertain. Trimming pared 4 bases from V and 13 bases from J, leaving 11 bases between. Germline V lookup: CDR1 MDHEN, CDR2 SYDVKM. CDR3 length: 12 residues. CDR3 sequence (DNA): TGTGCCAGCAGTTCCTGGCCCACGCCCCTCCACTTT. This sequence encodes CASSSWPTPLHF.

The chain has TRBV6-6 and TRBJ2-5, with D perhaps TRBD1 (6 bases). Trimming left V 2 bases short and J 7 bases short, with 8 bases between. The CDR3 runs to 12 residues. Germline V lookup: CDR1 MNHNY, CDR2 SVGAGI (reference sequence). CDR3 sequence reads: CASSYQGGTQYF. In nucleotides, the CDR3 is TGTGCCAGCAGTTACCAAGGGGGGACCCAGTACTTC.

This chain uses TRBV6-6 with TRBJ2-3; 12 bases match TRBD1. The V gene's germline CDR1 is MNHNY and CDR2 SVGAGI (reference sequence). This CDR3 is built from 15 residues. V was clipped by 7 bases and J by 5 bases; unmatched bases: 7. The CDR3 reads CASKGQGAGVDTQYF. In DNA, the CDR3 is TGTGCCAGCAAGGGACAGGGGGCTGGTGTAGATACGCAGTATTTT.

This clone was found a few times. The J gene is TRBJ1-4, the V gene TRBV5-8; 8 nucleotides match TRBD1. V was pared by 0 bases and J by 2 bases, with 3 bases of the junction left unmatched. CDR3 length: 16 amino acids. Germline values: CDR1 SGHTS, CDR2 YDEGEE. This chain's CDR3 is CASSLGTGHTNEKLFF. CDR3 bases: TGTGCCAGCAGCTTGGGGACAGGGCACACTAATGAAAAACTGTTTTTT.

The rearrangement links TRBV9 to TRBJ1-1; D unclear. This CDR3 is 13 amino acids long. In germline, CDR1 is SGDLS, CDR2 YYNGEE. Trimming left V 0 bases short and J 1 base short, with 4 bases between. Here the CDR3 reads CASSVGANTEAFF. The CDR3 coding sequence is TGTGCCAGCAGCGTAGGAGCGAACACTGAAGCTTTCTTT.

The chain uses TRBV6-1 and TRBJ2-4, with TRBD2 as a possible D gene (5 bases). Germline CDR1 reads MNHNS; CDR2 reads SASEGT. V was shortened by 1 base and J by 8 bases, with 6 bases between the two germline ends. The CDR3 loop spans 12 amino acids. This chain's CDR3 is CASSEGGDIQYF. Written as DNA, the CDR3 is TGTGCCAGCAGTGAAGGGGGAGACATTCAGTACTTC.

In this sample, this clone turned up once. This chain joins TRBV27 and TRBJ1-2; D is possibly TRBD1 (6 bases). This CDR3 spans 13 amino acids. CDR1 MNHEY and CDR2 SMNVEV come from the germline V gene (reference sequence). Deletions cut 3 bases from V and 2 bases from J, with 7 bases between. CDR3 region: CASSFGGNYGYTF. The CDR3 DNA reads TGTGCCAGCAGTTTTGGGGGCAACTATGGCTACACCTTC.

CDR3 loop: CASSLFGGDTDTQYF. CDR3 nucleotides: TGTGCCAGCAGCTTGTTTGGGGGCGATACAGATACGCAGTATTTT. This chain joins TRBV5-5 and TRBJ2-3, with a weak D call TRBD1 (6 bases). Per the germline V gene, CDR1 is SGHKS and CDR2 is YYEKEE (reference sequence). The length of the CDR3 is 15 residues. V was pared by 1 base and J by 3 bases, with 12 bases between.

The chain is built from TRBV18 and TRBJ2-3; D is perhaps TRBD2 (5 bases). The V end was cut by 3 bases, the J end by 1 base, with 11 bases between. In germline, CDR1 is KGHSH, CDR2 LQKENI. The CDR3 sequence is 15 residues long. The CDR3 protein is CASSPVAGRTDTQYF. In nucleotides, the CDR3 is TGTGCCAGCTCACCGGTCGCGGGTCGCACAGATACGCAGTATTTT.

The genes are TRBV11-3 and TRBJ2-7; 7 bases fit TRBD2. J was trimmed by 6 bases and V by 5 bases; bases with no gene match: 7. This CDR3 is 13 amino acids long. From germline, CDR1 is SGHNT and CDR2 YENEEA. CDR3 amino acids: CASSLSGGVEQYF. The CDR3 nucleotides are TGTGCCAGCAGCCTCAGTGGGGGGGTCGAGCAGTACTTC.

The gene calls are TRBV24-1 and TRBJ2-3; D gene uncertain. Germline CDR1 and CDR2: KGHDR and SFDVKD. V was pared by 8 bases and J by 7 bases, with 21 bases between. CDR3 length: 15 amino acids. CDR3 region: CATINRVSFLNTQYF. DNA of the CDR3: TGTGCCACCATTAACCGGGTCTCCTTTTTGAATACGCAGTATTTT.

This clone is a singleton in its sample. This sample includes further DNA sequences coding for the same CDR3. The chain employs TRBV5-1 and TRBJ1-1; TRBD1 is a possible D gene (6 bases). The CDR3 runs 14 residues. CDR1 SGHRS and CDR2 YFSETQ come from the germline V gene. Trimming took 0 bases from V and 2 from J, leaving 8 bases between them. The CDR3 sequence: CASSLAQGNTEAFF. The CDR3 DNA follows: TGCGCCAGCAGCTTGGCACAGGGAAACACTGAAGCTTTCTTT. Full variable domain (outside the CDR3, taken from reference TRBV5-1 and TRBJ1-1): KAGVTQTPRYLIKTRGQQVTLSCSPISGHRSVSWYQQTPGQGLQFLFEYFSETQRNKGNFPGRFSGRQFSNSRSEMNVSTLELGDSALYLCASSLAQGNTEAFFGQGTRLTVV.